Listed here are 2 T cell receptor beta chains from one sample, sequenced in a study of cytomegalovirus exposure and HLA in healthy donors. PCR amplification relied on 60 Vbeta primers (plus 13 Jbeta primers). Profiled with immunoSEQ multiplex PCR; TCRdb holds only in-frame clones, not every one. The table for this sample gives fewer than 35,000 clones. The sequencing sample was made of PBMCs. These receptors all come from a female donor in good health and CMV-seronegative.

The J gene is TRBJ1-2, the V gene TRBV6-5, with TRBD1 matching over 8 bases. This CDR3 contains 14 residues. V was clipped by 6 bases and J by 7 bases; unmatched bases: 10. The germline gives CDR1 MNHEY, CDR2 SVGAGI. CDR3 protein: CASSPLDRAGGYTF. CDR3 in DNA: TGTGCCAGCAGCCCTCTGGACAGGGCGGGTGGCTACACCTTC.

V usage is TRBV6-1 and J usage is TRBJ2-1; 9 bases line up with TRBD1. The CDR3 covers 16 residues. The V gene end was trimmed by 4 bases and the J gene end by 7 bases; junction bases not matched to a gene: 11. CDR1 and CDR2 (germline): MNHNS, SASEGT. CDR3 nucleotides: TGTGCCAGCAGTGGACCCTACAGGGGGCAGGGGAATGAGCAGTTCTTC. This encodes CASSGPYRGQGNEQFF.